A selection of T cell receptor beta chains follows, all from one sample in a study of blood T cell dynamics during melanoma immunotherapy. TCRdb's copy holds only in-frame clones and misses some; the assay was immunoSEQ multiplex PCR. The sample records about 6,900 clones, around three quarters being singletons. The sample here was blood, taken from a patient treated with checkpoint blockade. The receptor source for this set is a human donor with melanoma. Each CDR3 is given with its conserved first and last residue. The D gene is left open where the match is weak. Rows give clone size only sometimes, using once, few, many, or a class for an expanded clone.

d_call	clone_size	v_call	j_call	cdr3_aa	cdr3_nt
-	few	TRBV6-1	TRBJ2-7	CASSESGLVEQYF	TGTGCCAGCAGTGAATCAGGACTTGTCGAGCAGTACTTC
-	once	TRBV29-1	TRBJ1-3	CSVGGEPSGNTIYF	TGCAGCGTTGGTGGGGAACCCTCTGGAAACACCATATATTTT
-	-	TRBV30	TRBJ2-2	CAWTVYTVGVGATGELFF	TGTGCCTGGACAGTGTACACGGTAGGAGTAGGGGCGACCGGGGAGCTGTTTTTT
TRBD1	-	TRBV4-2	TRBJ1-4	CASSKQGGLSEKLFF	TGTGCCAGCAGCAAACAGGGGGGATTAAGTGAAAAACTGTTTTTT
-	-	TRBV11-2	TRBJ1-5	CASSLVEAAVAQPQHF	TGTGCCAGCAGCTTAGTTGAGGCAGCGGTAGCGCAGCCCCAGCATTTT
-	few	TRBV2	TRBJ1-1	CASSEWGASNTEAFF	TGTGCCAGCAGTGAATGGGGGGCGAGTAACACTGAAGCTTTCTTT
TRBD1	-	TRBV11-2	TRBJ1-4	CASRSLGRAGGNEKLFF	TGTGCCAGCAGATCCCTCGGACGGGCAGGGGGCAATGAAAAACTGTTTTTT
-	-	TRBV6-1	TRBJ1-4	CATPGGDEKLFF	TGTGCCACACCGGGGGGGGATGAAAAACTGTTTTTT
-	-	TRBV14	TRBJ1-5	CASSQVTVNQPQHF	TGTGCCAGCAGCCAAGTTACAGTCAATCAGCCCCAGCATTTT
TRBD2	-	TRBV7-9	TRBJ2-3	CASSQGLAGDTDTQYF	TGTGCCAGCAGCCAAGGACTAGCGGGAGACACAGATACGCAGTATTTT
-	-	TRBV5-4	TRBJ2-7	CASSLGGPYEQYF	TGTGCCAGCAGCTTGGGGGGTCCCTACGAGCAGTACTTC
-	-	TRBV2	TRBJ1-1	CASSEALREAFF	TGTGCCAGCAGTGAAGCGCTTCGTGAAGCTTTCTTT
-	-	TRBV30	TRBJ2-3	CAWGAGVTDTQYF	TGTGCCTGGGGGGCCGGAGTCACAGATACGCAGTATTTT
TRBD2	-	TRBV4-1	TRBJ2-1	CASSQSAGVTYNEQFF	TGCGCCAGCAGCCAGTCAGCGGGGGTAACCTACAATGAGCAGTTCTTC
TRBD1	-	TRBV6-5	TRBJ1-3	CASSYSGGISGNTIYF	TGTGCCAGCAGTTACTCAGGGGGCATATCTGGAAACACCATATATTTT
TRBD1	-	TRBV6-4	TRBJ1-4	CASSYSGQAGEKLFF	TGTGCCAGCAGTTATTCGGGACAGGCGGGAGAAAAACTGTTTTTT
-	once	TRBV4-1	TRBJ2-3	CASSQAAGGDTQYF	TGCGCCAGCAGCCAAGCCGCAGGGGGGGATACGCAGTATTTT
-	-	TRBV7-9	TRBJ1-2	CASSLPPLGENGYTF	TGTGCCAGCAGCTTACCCCCTCTGGGGGAGAATGGCTACACCTTC
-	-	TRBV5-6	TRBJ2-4	CASSASEEFAKNIQYF	TGTGCCAGCAGCGCCTCGGAGGAGTTTGCCAAAAACATTCAGTACTTC
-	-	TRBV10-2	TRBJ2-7	CASSTGLSYEQYF	TGCGCCAGCAGCACGGGACTTTCCTACGAGCAGTACTTC
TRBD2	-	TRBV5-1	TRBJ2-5	CASSRGSSGQETQYF	TGCGCCAGCAGCCGAGGTTCTAGCGGCCAAGAGACCCAGTACTTC
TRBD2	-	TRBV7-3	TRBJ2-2	CASSGMGLASGELFF	TGTGCCAGCAGCGGCATGGGACTAGCGTCCGGGGAGCTGTTTTTT
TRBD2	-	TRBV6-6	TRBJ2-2	CASTNRLAGNTGELFF	TGTGCCAGCACCAACAGACTAGCGGGGAACACCGGGGAGCTGTTTTTT
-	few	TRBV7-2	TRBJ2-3	CASSPGTPVDTQYF	TGTGCCAGCAGCCCCGGGACCCCGGTGGATACGCAGTATTTT
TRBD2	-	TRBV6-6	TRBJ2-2	CASISGVAGATGELFF	TGTGCCAGCATTTCTGGGGTAGCGGGGGCAACCGGGGAGCTGTTTTTT
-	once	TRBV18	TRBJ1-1	CASSLTDNTEAFF	TGTGCCAGCTCACTGACAGACAACACTGAAGCTTTCTTT
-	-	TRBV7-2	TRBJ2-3	CASSFRQGGDTQYF	TGTGCCAGCAGCTTTCGGCAGGGGGGGGATACGCAGTATTTT
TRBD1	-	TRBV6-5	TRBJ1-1	CASSLYRGIEAFF	TGTGCCAGCAGTTTGTACAGGGGGATCGAAGCTTTCTTT
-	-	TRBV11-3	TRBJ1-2	CASSYRRNYGYTF	TGTGCCAGCAGCTATCGACGGAACTATGGCTACACCTTC
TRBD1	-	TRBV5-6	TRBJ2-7	CASSSPGTGWYEQYF	TGTGCCAGCAGCTCTCCCGGGACAGGGTGGTACGAGCAGTACTTC
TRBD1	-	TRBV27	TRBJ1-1	CASKVGDRGGTEAFF	TGTGCCAGCAAGGTCGGGGACAGGGGCGGCACTGAAGCTTTCTTT
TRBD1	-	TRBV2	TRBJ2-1	CASSPGTAYNEQFF	TGTGCCAGCAGTCCCGGGACAGCTTACAATGAGCAGTTCTTC
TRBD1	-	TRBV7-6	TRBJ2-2	CASSLGQGGSGELFF	TGTGCCAGCAGCTTAGGACAGGGGGGCTCCGGGGAGCTGTTTTTT
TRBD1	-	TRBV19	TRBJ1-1	CASSIRQGANTEAFF	TGTGCCAGTAGTATTAGGCAGGGGGCGAACACTGAAGCTTTCTTT
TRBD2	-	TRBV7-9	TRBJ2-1	CASSLLGGPSYNEQFF	TGTGCCAGCAGCTTACTGGGAGGGCCTTCTTACAATGAGCAGTTCTTC
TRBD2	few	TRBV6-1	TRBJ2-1	CASSVLSSGHYNEQFF	TGTGCCAGCAGTGTCCTCTCTAGCGGTCATTACAATGAGCAGTTCTTC
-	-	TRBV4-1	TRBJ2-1	CASSQALAKRDNEQFF	TGCGCCAGCAGCCAGGCCCTAGCGAAGAGGGACAATGAGCAGTTCTTC
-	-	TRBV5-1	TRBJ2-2	CASSLDPGTGELFF	TGCGCCAGCAGCTTGGATCCGGGCACCGGGGAGCTGTTTTTT
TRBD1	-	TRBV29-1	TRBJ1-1	CSVSTGETEAFF	TGCAGCGTTTCGACAGGGGAGACTGAAGCTTTCTTT
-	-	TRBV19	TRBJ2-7	CASSIDRAHYEQYF	TGTGCCAGTAGTATAGACAGGGCCCACTACGAGCAGTACTTC
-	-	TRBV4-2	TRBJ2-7	CASSLGLTVGYEQYF	TGTGCCAGCAGCTTGGGGCTTACAGTTGGCTACGAGCAGTACTTC
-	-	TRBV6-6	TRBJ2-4	CASSTGTAAKNIQYF	TGTGCCAGCAGTACGGGGACGGCAGCCAAAAACATTCAGTACTTC
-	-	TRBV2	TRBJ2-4	CASSPNSEVAKNIQYF	TGTGCCAGCAGCCCAAACTCGGAGGTAGCCAAAAACATTCAGTACTTC
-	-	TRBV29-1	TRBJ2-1	CSVEEGQRSYNEQFF	TGCAGCGTTGAAGAGGGACAACGGTCCTACAATGAGCAGTTCTTC
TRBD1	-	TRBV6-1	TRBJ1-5	CASRRGTVNQPQHF	TGTGCCAGCAGACGAGGGACAGTCAATCAGCCCCAGCATTTT
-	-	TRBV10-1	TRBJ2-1	CASSMSGSYNEQFF	TGCGCCAGCAGTATGAGCGGTTCCTACAATGAGCAGTTCTTC
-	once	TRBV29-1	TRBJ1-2	CSVDEEGEAGYTF	TGCAGCGTTGATGAAGAGGGAGAGGCTGGCTACACCTTC
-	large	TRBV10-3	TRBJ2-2	CAISESDSLAGELFF	TGTGCCATCAGTGAGTCTGATTCCCTGGCCGGGGAGCTGTTTTTT
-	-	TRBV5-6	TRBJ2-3	CASSSAGRRSTDTQYF	TGTGCCAGCAGCTCCGCAGGACGGCGTAGCACAGATACGCAGTATTTT
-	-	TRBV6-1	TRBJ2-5	CASRLRGRETQYF	TGTGCCAGCAGGCTTAGGGGGAGAGAGACCCAGTACTTC
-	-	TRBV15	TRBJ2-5	CATSREETQYF	TGTGCCACCAGCAGAGAAGAGACCCAGTACTTC
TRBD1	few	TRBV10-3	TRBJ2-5	CAISEKQGGETQYF	TGTGCCATCAGTGAAAAACAGGGGGGAGAGACCCAGTACTTC
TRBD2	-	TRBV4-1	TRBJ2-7	CASSHPTSGGAYEQYF	TGCGCCAGCAGCCATCCAACTAGCGGGGGGGCCTACGAGCAGTACTTC